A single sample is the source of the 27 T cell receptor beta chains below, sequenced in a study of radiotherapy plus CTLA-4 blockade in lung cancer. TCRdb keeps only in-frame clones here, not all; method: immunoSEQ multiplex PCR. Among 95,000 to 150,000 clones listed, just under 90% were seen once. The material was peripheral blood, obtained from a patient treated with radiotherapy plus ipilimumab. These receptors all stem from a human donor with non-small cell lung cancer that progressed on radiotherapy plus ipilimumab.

CDR3 amino acids: CASSSLTGGTNEQYF. The CDR3 nucleotides are TGTGCCAGCAGCTCACTCACAGGGGGCACGAACGAGCAGTACTTC. The chain couples TRBV2 to TRBJ2-7; 9 nucleotides agree with TRBD1. The germline V gene has CDR1 SNHLY and CDR2 FYNNEI. The J segment lost 5 bases and the V segment lost 6 bases, leaving 11 bases of the junction unmatched. The CDR3 runs to 15 residues.

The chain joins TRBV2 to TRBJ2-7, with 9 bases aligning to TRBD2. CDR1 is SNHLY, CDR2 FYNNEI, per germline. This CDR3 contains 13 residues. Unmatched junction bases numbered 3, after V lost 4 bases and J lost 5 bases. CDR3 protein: CASSVGGRDEQYF. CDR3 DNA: TGTGCCAGCAGTGTAGGCGGGAGGGACGAGCAGTACTTC.

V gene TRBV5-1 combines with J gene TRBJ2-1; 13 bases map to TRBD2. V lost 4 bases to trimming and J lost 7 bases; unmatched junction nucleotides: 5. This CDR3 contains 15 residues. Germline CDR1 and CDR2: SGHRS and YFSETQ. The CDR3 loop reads CASSLRTSGSNEQFF. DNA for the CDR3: TGCGCCAGCAGCCTCCGGACTAGCGGGAGTAATGAGCAGTTCTTC.

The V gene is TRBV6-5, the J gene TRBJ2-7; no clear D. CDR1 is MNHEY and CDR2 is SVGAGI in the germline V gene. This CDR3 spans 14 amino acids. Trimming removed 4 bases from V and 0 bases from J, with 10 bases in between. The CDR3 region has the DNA TGTGCCAGCAGTTCCCAGGCCCTCTCCTACGAGCAGTACTTC. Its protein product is CASSSQALSYEQYF.

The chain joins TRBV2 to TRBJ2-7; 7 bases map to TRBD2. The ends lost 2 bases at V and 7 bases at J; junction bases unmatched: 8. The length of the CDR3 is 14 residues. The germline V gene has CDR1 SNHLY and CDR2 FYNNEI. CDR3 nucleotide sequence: TGTGCCAGCAGTGAACTAAGACTGGGAGGGGAGCAGTACTTC. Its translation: CASSELRLGGEQYF.

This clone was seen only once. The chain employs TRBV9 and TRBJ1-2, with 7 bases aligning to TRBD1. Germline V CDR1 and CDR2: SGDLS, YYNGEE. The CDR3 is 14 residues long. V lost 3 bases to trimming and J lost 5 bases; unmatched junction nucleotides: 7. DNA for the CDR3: TGTGCCAGCAGCGGGGGGGACAGAGATTATGGCTACACCTTC. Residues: CASSGGDRDYGYTF.

The CDR3 spells CASGFAATNEKLFF. The CDR3 DNA reads TGTGCCAGCGGGTTTGCTGCCACTAATGAAAAACTGTTTTTT. V and J are TRBV2 and TRBJ1-4; D not certain. The germline V gene encodes CDR1 SNHLY and CDR2 FYNNEI. V lost 8 bases, J lost 2 bases, and 12 bases lay in between. The CDR3 runs to 14 residues.

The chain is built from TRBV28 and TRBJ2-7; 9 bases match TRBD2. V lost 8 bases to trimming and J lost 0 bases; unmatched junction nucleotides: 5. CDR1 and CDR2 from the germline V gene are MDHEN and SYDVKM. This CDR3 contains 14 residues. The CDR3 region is CASRAGGSSYEQYF. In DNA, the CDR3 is TGTGCCAGCCGCGCGGGAGGGAGCTCCTACGAGCAGTACTTC.

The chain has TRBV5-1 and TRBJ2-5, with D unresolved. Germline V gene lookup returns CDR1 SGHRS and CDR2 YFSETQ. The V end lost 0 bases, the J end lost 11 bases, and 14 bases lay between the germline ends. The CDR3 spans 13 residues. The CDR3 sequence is CASSLGPVGEQYF. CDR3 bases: TGCGCCAGCAGCTTGGGCCCCGTTGGTGAGCAGTACTTC.

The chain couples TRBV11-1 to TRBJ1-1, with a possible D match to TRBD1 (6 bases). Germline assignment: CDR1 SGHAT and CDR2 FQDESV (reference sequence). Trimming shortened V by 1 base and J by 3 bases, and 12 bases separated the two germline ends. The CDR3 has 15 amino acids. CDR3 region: CASSLELGADTEAFF. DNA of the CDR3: TGTGCCAGCAGCTTAGAATTGGGGGCAGACACTGAAGCTTTCTTT.

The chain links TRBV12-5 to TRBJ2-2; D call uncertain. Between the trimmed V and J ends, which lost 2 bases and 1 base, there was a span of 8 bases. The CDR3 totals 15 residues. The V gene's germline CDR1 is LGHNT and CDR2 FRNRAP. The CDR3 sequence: CASGLLRQNTGELFF. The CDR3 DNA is TGTGCTAGTGGTTTGTTGCGGCAGAACACCGGGGAGCTGTTTTTT.

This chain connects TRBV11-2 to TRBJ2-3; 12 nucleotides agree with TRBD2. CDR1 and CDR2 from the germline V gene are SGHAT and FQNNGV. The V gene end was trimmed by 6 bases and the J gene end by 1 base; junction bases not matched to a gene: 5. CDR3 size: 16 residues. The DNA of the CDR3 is TGTGCCAGCAGAAGCGGACTAGCGGGACGCACAGATACGCAGTATTTT. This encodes CASRSGLAGRTDTQYF.

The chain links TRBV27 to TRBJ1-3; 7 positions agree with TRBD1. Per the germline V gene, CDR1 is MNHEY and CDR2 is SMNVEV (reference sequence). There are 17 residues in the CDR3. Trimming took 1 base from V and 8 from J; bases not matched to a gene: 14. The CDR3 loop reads CASSLYRRDRVGDTIYF. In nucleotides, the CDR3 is TGTGCCAGCAGTTTATACAGGAGAGACAGGGTAGGAGACACCATATATTTT.

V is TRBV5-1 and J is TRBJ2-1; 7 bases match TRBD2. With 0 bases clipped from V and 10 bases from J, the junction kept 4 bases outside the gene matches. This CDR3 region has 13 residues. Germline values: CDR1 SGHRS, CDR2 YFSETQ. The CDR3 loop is CASSLGPSGEQFF. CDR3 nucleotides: TGCGCCAGCAGCTTGGGTCCTAGCGGCGAGCAGTTCTTC.

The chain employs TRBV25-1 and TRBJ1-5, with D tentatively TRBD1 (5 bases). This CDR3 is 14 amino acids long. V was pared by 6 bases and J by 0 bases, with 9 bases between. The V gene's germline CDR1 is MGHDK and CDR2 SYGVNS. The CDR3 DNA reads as TGTGCCAGCAGCGTGGACAATAGCAATCAGCCCCAGCATTTT. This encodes CASSVDNSNQPQHF.

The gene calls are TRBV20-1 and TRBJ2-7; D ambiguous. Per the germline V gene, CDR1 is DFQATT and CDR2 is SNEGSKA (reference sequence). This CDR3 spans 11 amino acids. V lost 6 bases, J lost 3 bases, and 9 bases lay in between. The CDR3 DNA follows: TGCAGTGCAAAGGACGGCTACGAGCAGTACTTC. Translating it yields CSAKDGYEQYF.

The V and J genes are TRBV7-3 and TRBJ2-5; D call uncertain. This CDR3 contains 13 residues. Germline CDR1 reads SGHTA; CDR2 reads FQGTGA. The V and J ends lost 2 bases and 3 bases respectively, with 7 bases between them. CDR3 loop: CASSLGPEETQYF. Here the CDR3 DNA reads TGTGCCAGCAGCTTAGGCCCCGAAGAGACCCAGTACTTC.

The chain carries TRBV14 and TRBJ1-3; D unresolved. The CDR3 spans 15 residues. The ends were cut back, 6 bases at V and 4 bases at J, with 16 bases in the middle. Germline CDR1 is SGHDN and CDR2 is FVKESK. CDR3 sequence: CASSDVGWNGNTIYF. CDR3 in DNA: TGTGCCAGCAGTGACGTCGGATGGAACGGAAACACCATATATTTT.

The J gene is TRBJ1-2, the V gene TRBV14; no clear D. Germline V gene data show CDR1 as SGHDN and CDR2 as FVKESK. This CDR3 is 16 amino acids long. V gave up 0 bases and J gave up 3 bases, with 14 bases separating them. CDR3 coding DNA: TGTGCCAGCAGCCAAGATCTCCGACCGGTCGACTATGGCTACACCTTC. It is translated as CASSQDLRPVDYGYTF.

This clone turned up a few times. The DNA of the CDR3 is TGTGCCACCGAACAGGGTTCCGGCCGTGGTCTTGGCTACACCTTC. Translating gives CATEQGSGRGLGYTF. This chain connects TRBV19 to TRBJ1-2; maybe TRBD1 (6 bases). This CDR3 spans 15 amino acids. V was clipped by 10 bases and J by 7 bases, with 25 bases between them. CDR1 is LNHDA and CDR2 is SQIVND in the germline V gene (reference sequence).

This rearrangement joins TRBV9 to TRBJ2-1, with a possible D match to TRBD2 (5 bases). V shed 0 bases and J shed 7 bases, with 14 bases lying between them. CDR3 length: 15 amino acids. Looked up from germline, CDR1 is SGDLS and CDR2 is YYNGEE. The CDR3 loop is CASSVATGVLNEQFF. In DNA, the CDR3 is TGTGCCAGCAGCGTAGCTACCGGGGTCTTGAATGAGCAGTTCTTC. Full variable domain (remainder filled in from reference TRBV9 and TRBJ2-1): DSGVTQTPKHLITATGQRVTLRCSPRSGDLSVYWYQQSLDQGLQFLIQYYNGEERAKGNILERFSAQQFPDLHSELNLSSLELGDSALYFCASSVATGVLNEQFFGPGTRLTVL.

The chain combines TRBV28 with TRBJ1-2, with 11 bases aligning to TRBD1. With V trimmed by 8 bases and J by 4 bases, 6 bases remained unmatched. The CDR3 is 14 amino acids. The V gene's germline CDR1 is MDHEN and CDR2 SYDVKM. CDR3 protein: CASGQGAGVYGYTF. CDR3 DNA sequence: TGTGCCAGCGGACAGGGGGCCGGTGTCTATGGCTACACCTTC.

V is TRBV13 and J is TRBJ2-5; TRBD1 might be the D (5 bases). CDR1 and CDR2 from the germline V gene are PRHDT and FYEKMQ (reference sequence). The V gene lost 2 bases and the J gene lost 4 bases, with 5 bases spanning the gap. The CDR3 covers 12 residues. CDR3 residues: CASSLTGETQYF. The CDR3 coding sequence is TGTGCCAGCAGCTTAACAGGAGAGACCCAGTACTTC. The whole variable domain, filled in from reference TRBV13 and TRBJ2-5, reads AAGVIQSPRHLIKEKRETATLKCYPIPRHDTVYWYQQGPGQDPQFLISFYEKMQSDKGSIPDRFSAQQFSDYHSELNMSSLELGDSALYFCASSLTGETQYFGPGTRLLVL.

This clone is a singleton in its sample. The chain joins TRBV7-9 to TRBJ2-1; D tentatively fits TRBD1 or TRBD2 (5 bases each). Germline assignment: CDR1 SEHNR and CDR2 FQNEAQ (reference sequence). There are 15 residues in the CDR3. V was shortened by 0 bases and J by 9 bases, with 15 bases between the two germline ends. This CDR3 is CASSLARGTVGEQFF. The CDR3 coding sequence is TGTGCCAGCAGCTTAGCGCGAGGGACCGTGGGTGAGCAGTTCTTC.

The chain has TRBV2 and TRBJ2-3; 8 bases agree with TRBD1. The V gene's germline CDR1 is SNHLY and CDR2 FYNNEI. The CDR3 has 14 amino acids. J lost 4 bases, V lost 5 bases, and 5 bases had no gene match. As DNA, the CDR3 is TGTGCCAGCAGTCAGGACAGGGAACCAGATACGCAGTATTTT. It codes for CASSQDREPDTQYF.

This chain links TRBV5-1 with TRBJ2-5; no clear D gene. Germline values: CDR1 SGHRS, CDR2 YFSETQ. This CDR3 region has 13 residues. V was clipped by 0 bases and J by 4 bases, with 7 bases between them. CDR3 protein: CASSLVPTETQYF. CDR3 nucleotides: TGCGCCAGCAGCTTGGTCCCTACAGAGACCCAGTACTTC.

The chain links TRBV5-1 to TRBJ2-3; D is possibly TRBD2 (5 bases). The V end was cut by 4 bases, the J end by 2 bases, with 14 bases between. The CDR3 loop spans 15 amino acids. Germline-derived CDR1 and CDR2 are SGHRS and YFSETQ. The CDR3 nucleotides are TGCGCCAGCAGCGCCGGCAGCGGTAACACAGATACGCAGTATTTT. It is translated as CASSAGSGNTDTQYF. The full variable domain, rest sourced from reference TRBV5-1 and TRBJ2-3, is KAGVTQTPRYLIKTRGQQVTLSCSPISGHRSVSWYQQTPGQGLQFLFEYFSETQRNKGNFPGRFSGRQFSNSRSEMNVSTLELGDSALYLCASSAGSGNTDTQYFGPGTRLTVL.